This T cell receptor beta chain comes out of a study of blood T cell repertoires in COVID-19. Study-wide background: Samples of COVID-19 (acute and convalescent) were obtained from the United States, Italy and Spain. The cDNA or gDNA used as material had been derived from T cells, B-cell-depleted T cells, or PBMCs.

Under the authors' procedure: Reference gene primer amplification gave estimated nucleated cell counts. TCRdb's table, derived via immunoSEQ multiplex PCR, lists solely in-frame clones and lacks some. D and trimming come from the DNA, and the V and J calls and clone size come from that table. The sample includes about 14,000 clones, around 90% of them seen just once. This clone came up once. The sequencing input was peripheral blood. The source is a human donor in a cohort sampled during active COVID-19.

CDR3 nucleotide sequence: TGTGCCAGCAGCCCGACAGGGAACTATGGCTACACCTTC. Encoded protein: CASSPTGNYGYTF. V usage is TRBV6-5 and J usage is TRBJ1-2, with 7 bases lining up with TRBD1. The ends lost 6 bases at V and 2 bases at J; junction bases unmatched: 3. Per the germline V gene, CDR1 is MNHEY and CDR2 is SVGAGI. The CDR3 has 13 amino acids.